This TCR beta chain is drawn from a study of response to subunit inactivated influenza vaccine. CDR1 SQVTM and CDR2 ANQGSEA come from the germline V gene. The V and J ends lost 8 bases and 0 bases, in that order; junction bases with no gene match: 9. The CDR3 has 15 residues. TCRdb itself ran the RT-PCR reads through MiXCR, one entry per CDR3 protein. The sample contains over 650,000 distinct CDR3 sequences, roughly 20% of which appear only once. The sequencing used PBMCs from blood, collected about 5 days after vaccination. The clonotype comes from a man aged 50 or older who received an inactivated influenza vaccine. The rearrangement joins TRBV29-1 to TRBJ2-1; 8 nucleotides match TRBD2. CDR3 sequence: CSSRGGQSSYNEQFF. CDR3 coding DNA: TGCAGCAGTCGCGGGGGGCAGAGCTCCTACAATGAGCAGTTCTTC.